This T cell receptor (beta chain) was identified during a study of T cells after yellow fever vaccination. The CDR3 is made up of 15 amino acids. CDR1 MDHEN and CDR2 SYDVKM come from the germline V gene. V was trimmed by 8 bases and J by 4 bases, leaving 19 bases between them. TCRdb reanalysed the 5' RACE reads using MiXCR and keeps one entry per CDR3 protein. The profile shows more than 450,000 distinct CDR3 sequences, 21% of them singletons. The material sequenced was PBMCs, taken 20 to 25 days after the first yellow fever vaccination. This receptor was obtained from a man between 18 and 29 years old who received the YFV17D yellow fever vaccine. The chain is built from TRBV28 and TRBJ2-3; D remains ambiguous. The CDR3 DNA sequence: TGTGCCAGCCGCGAGACCTTCCAATACCCAGATACGCAGTATTTT. It translates to CASRETFQYPDTQYF.